The entry below describes one T cell receptor (beta chain). This sample is part of a study of T cell responses to AZD1222 COVID-19 vaccine. CDR3 length equals 16 residues. Germline CDR1 is WSHSY and CDR2 is SAAADI. The V gene lost 8 bases and the J gene lost 5 bases, with 22 bases spanning the gap. Repertoires were generated with immunoSEQ multiplex PCR, while TCRdb's copy carries only in-frame clones and drops some. The table has under 150,000 clones, roughly nine tenths seen once. The specimen was peripheral blood, collected on day 0 of AZD1222 vaccination. The receptor was derived from an adult in good health. The V and J genes are TRBV10-2 and TRBJ2-1, with a weak D call TRBD2 (6 bases). CDR3 sequence (DNA): TGCGCCAGCTCCCTTTTAAGGGTAGCGGCCAACAATGAGCAGTTCTTC. Translation gives CASSLLRVAANNEQFF.